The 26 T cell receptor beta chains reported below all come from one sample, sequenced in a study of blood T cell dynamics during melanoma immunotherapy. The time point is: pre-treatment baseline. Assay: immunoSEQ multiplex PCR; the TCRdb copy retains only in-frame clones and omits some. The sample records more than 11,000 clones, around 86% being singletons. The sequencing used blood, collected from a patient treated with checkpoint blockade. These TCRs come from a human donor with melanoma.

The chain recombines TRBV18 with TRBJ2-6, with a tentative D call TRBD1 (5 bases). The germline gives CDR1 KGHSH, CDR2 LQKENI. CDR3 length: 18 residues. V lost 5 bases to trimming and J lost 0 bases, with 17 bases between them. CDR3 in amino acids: CASSLRQGQSSGANVLTF. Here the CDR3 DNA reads TGTGCCAGCTCATTGAGGCAGGGCCAAAGCTCTGGGGCCAACGTCCTGACTTTC.

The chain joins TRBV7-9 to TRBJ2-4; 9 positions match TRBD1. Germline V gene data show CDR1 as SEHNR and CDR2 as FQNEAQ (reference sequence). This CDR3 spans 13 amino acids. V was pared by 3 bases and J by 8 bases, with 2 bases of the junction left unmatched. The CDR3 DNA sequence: TGTGCCAGCAGCTTGAGGGACAGGGACATTCAGTACTTC. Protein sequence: CASSLRDRDIQYF.

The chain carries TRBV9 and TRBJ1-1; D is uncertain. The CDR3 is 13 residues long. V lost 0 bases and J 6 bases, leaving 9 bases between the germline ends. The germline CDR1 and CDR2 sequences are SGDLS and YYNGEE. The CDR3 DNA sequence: TGTGCCAGCAGCGTAGGACATTACTCTGAAGCTTTCTTT. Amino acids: CASSVGHYSEAFF.

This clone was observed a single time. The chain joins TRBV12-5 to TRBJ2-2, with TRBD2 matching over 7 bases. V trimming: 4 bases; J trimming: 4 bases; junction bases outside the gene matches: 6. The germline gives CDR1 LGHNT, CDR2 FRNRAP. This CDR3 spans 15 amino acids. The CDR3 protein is CASGSGLDLTGELFF. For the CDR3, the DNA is TGTGCTAGTGGTTCCGGACTAGACCTCACCGGGGAGCTGTTTTTT.

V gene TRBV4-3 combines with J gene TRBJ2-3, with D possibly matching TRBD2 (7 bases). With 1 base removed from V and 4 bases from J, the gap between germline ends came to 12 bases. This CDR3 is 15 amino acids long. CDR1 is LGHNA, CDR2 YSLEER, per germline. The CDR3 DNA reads TGCGCCAGCAGCCAAGGGGGGGGGCAAGCAGATACGCAGTATTTT. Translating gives CASSQGGGQADTQYF.

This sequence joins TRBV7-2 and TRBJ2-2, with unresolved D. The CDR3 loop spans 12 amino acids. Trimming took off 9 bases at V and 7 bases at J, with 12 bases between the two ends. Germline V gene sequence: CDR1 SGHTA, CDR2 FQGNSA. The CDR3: CASSGFDGELFF. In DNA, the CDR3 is TGTGCCAGTTCAGGATTTGACGGGGAGCTGTTTTTT.

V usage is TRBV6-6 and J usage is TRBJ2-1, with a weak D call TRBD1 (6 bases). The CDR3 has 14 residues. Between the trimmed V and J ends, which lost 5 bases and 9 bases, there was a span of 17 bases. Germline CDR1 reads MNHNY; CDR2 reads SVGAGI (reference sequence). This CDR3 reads CASSRDWGQGEQFF. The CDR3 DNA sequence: TGTGCCAGCAGTCGTGACTGGGGACAAGGTGAGCAGTTCTTC.

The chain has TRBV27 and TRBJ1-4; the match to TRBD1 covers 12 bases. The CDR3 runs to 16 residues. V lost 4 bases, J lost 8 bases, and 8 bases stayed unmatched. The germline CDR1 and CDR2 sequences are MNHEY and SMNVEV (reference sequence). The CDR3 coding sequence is TGTGCCAGCAGTTCTAGGGACAGGGGGCGCCGGGAAAAACTGTTTTTT. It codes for CASSSRDRGRREKLFF.

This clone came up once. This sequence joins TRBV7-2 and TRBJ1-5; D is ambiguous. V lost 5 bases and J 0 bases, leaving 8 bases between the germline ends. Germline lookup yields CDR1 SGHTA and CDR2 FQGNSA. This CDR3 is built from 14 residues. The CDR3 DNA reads TGTGCCAGCAGCCGAGGACTTAGCAATCAGCCCCAGCATTTT. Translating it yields CASSRGLSNQPQHF.

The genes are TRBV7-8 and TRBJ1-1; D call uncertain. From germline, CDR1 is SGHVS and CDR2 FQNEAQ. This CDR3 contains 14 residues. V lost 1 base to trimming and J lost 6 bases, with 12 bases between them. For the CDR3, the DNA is TGTGCCAGCAGCTTAGGACGGATTGGCGCTGAAGCTTTCTTT. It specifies CASSLGRIGAEAFF.

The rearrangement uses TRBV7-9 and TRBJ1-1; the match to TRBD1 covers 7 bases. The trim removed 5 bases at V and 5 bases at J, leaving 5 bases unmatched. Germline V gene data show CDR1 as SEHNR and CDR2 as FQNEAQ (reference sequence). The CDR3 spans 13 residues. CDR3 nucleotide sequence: TGTGCCAGCAGCAAAGACAGGGATACTGAAGCTTTCTTT. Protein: CASSKDRDTEAFF.

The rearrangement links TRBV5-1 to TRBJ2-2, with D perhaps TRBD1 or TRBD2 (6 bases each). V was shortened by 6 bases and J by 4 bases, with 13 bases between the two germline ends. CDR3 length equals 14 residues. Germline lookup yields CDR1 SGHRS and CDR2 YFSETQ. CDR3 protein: CASTQEGVTGELFF. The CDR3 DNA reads TGCGCCAGCACCCAGGAGGGGGTCACCGGGGAGCTGTTTTTT.

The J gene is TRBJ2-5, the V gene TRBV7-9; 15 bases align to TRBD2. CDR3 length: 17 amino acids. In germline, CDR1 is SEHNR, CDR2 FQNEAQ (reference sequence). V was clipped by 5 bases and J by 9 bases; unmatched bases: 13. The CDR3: CASSAPGTSGGPTAQYF. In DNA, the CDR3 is TGTGCCAGCAGCGCCCCCGGGACTAGCGGGGGGCCGACGGCCCAGTACTTC.

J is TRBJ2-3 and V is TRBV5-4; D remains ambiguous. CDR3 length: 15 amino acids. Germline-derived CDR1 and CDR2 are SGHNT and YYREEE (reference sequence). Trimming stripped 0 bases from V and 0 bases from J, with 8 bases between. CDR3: CASSLGLGSTDTQYF. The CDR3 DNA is TGTGCCAGCAGCTTGGGATTAGGTAGCACAGATACGCAGTATTTT.

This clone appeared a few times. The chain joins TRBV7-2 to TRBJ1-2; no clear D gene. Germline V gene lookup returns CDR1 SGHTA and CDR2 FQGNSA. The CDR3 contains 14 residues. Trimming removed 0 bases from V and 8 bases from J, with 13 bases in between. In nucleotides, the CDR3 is TGTGCCAGCAGCTTAGCGCCACCCAAGGAGGGCTACACCTTC. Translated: CASSLAPPKEGYTF.

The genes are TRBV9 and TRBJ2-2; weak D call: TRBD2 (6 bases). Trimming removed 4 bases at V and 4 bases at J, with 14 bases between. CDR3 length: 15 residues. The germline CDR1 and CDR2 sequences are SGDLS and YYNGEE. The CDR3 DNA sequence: TGTGCCAGCAGCCTGATGGAGGGCAGCACCGGGGAGCTGTTTTTT. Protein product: CASSLMEGSTGELFF.

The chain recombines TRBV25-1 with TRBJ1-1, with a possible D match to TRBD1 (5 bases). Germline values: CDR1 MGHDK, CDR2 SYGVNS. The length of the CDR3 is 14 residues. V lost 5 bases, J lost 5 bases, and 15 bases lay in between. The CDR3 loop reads CASSPLGGVTEAFF. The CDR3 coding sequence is TGTGCCAGCAGTCCCCTAGGAGGGGTTACTGAAGCTTTCTTT.

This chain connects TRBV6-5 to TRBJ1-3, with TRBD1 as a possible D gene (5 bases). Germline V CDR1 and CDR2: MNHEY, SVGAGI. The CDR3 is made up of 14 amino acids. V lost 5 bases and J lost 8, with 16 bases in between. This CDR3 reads CASSPGDAVDTIYF. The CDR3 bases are TGTGCCAGCAGTCCCGGGGACGCCGTCGACACCATATATTTT.

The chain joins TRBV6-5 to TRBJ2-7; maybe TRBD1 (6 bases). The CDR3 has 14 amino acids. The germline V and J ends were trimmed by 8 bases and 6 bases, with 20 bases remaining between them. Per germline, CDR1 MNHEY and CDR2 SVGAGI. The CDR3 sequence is CASSRAMTGGEQYF. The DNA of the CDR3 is TGTGCCAGCTCGAGAGCTATGACAGGCGGCGAGCAGTACTTC.

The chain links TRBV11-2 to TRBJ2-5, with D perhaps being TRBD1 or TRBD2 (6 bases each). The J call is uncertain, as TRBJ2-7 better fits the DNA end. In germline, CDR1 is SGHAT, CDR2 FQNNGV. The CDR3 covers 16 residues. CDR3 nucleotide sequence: TGTGCCAGCAGCTTAGATTTAGCTAAGGGGGGCTACGAGCAGTACTTC. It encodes CASSLDLAKGGYEQYF.

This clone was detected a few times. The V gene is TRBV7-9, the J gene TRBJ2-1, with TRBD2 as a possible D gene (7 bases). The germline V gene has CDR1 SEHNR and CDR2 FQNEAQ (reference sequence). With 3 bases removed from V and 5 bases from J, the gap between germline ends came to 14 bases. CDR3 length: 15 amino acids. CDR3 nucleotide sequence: TGTGCCAGCAGCTTGGGAGGGGGGCGCAACAATGAGCAGTTCTTC. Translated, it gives CASSLGGGRNNEQFF.

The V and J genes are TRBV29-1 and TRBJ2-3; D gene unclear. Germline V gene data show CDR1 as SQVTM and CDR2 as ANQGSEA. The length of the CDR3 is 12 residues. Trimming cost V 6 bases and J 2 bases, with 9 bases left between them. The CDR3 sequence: CSVRIDTDTQYF. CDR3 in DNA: TGCAGCGTAAGGATTGACACAGATACGCAGTATTTT.

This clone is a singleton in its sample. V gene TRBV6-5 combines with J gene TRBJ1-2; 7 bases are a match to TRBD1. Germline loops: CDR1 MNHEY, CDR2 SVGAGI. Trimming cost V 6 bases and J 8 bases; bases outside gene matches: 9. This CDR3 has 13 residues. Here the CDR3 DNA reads TGTGCCAGCAGGCGGGACAGCGCAGGAGGCTACACCTTC. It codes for CASRRDSAGGYTF.

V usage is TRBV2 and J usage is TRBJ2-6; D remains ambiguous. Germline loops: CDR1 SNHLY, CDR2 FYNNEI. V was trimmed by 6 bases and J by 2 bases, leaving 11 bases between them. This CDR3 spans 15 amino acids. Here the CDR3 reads CASSYGFTGANVLTF. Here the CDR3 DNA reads TGTGCCAGCAGCTATGGCTTCACTGGGGCCAACGTCCTGACTTTC.

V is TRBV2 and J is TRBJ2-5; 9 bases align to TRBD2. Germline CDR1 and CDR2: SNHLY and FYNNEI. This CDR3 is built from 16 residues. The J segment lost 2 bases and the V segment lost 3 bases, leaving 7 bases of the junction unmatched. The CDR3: CASSDGRTSGQETQYF. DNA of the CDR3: TGTGCCAGCAGTGATGGAAGAACTAGCGGGCAAGAGACCCAGTACTTC.

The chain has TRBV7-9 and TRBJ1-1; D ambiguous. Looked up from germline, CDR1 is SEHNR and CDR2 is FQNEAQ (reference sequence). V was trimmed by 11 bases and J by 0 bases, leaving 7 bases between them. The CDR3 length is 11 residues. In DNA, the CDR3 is TGTGCCGGGGTGCTGAACACTGAAGCTTTCTTT. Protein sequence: CAGVLNTEAFF.